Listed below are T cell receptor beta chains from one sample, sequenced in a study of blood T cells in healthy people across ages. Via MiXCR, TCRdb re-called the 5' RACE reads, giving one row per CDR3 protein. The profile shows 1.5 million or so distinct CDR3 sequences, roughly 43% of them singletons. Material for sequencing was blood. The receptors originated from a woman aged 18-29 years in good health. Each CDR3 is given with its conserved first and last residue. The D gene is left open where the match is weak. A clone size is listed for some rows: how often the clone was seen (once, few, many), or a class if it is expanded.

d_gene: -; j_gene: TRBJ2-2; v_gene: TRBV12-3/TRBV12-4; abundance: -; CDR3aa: CASSYSSFSGELFF; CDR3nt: TGTGCCAGCAGTTACTCGAGTTTCTCCGGGGAGCTGTTTTTT
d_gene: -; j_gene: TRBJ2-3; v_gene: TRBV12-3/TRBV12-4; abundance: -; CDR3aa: CASRLKGGSLGGYF; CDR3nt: TGTGCCAGCAGGTTAAAAGGGGGTTCCCTGGGAGGGTATTTT
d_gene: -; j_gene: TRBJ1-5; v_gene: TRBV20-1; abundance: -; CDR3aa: CSARDPRRNQPQHF; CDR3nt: TGCAGTGCTAGAGACCCACGGAGGAATCAGCCCCAGCATTTT
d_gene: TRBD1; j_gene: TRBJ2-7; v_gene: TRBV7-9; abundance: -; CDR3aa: CASRSGQGTCEQYF; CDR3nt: TGTGCCAGCAGAAGTGGACAGGGGACCTGCGAGCAGTACTTC
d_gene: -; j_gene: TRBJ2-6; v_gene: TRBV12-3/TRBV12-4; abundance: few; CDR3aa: CASSFYRASSTNVLTF; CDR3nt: TGTGCCAGCAGTTTTTACAGGGCAAGCTCGACCAACGTCCTGACTTTC
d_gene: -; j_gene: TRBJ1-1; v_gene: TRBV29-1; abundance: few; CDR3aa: CSVSVEGRRTEAFF; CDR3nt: TGCAGCGTTTCTGTGGAGGGCAGGCGGACTGAAGCTTTCTTT
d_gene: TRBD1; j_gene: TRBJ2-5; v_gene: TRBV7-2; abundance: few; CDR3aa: CASSLVRGPEQYF; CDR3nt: TGTGCCAGCAGCTTAGTCAGGGGGCCTGAGCAGTACTTC
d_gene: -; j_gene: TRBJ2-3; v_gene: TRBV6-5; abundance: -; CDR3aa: CASSYSGSSPAGTQYF; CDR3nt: TGTGCCAGCAGTTACTCGGGTAGTTCGCCGGCGGGTACGCAGTATTTT
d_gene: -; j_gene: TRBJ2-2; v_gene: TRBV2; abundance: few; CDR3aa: CASKDEAAPGGELFF; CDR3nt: TGTGCCAGCAAAGATGAAGCTGCCCCCGGCGGGGAGCTGTTTTTT
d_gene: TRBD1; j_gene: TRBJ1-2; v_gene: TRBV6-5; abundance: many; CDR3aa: CASSKTGDYGYTF; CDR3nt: TGTGCCAGCAGTAAGACAGGGGACTATGGCTACACCTTC
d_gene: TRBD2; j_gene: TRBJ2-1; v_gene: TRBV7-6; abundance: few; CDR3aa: CASSDAGTSGSNEQFF; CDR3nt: TGTGCCAGCAGCGATGCCGGGACTAGCGGTAGCAATGAGCAGTTCTTC
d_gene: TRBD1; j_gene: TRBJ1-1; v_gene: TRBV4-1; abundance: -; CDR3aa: CASSLGTGTRMNTEAFF; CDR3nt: TGCGCCAGCAGCCTCGGGACAGGGACCCGAATGAACACTGAAGCTTTCTTT
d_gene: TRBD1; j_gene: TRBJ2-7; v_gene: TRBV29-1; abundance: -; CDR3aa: CSVEEGTGRNEQYF; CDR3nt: TGCAGCGTTGAAGAAGGGACAGGTAGGAATGAGCAGTACTTC